This T cell receptor (beta chain) was recovered during a study of T-cell reconstitution after alpha-beta-depleted transplantation in children. This clonotype has ten or more counts. This sample's TCRbeta library carried unique molecular identifier barcodes. TCRdb re-analysed the PCR reads in MiXCR, keeping a single row per CDR3 protein. This table holds hundreds of thousands of distinct CDR3 sequences, about 11% found once. V shed 3 bases and J 4 bases; nucleotides not matched to a gene: 6. This CDR3 has 15 residues. Germline V gives CDR1 SGHVS, CDR2 FQNEAQ. This chain uses TRBV7-8 with TRBJ2-1; 7 nucleotides line up with TRBD2. The input for sequencing was PBMCs from the stem cell graft donor, taken from the stem cell graft. The receptor's source is a human donor who donated a stem cell graft to a child with acute myeloid leukemia. In DNA form, the CDR3 reads TGTGCCAGCAGCTTCGGACTAGTGGGTTACAATGAGCAGTTCTTC. Encoded protein: CASSFGLVGYNEQFF.